The rows below give T cell receptor beta chains drawn from one sample of a study of spatial heterogeneity in lung cancer. TCRdb fed the 5' RACE reads into MiXCR, producing one record per CDR3 protein. The sample carries around 2,500 distinct CDR3 sequences, about an eighth recorded once. Specimen: normal lung tissue next to the tumor, collected at surgery. These receptors originate from a female donor with early-stage non-small cell lung cancer. CDR3s include the opening cysteine and the closing phenylalanine or tryptophan. The order of the fields is clone size, D gene, J gene, V gene, CDR3 DNA, CDR3 protein. A D gene is named only where the DNA matches it firmly. Clone size appears in some rows only: once, few, many, or a class for an expanded clone.

>many|TRBD1|TRBJ2-3|TRBV28
TGTGCCAGCAGTTCGGCGGGACAGGGAGCAGATACGCAGTATTTT
CASSSAGQGADTQYF
>.|.|TRBJ1-1|TRBV5-6
TGTGCCAGCAGCTTGTATCACCGCACTGAAGCTTTCTTT
CASSLYHRTEAFF
>many|TRBD1|TRBJ1-6|TRBV7-9
TGTGCCAGCAGCTATACAGGGGGCGATTCACCCCTCCACTTT
CASSYTGGDSPLHF
>large|.|TRBJ1-6|TRBV28
TGTGCCAGCAGTTTAGAGGGCGCAGGGGTAAGTTCACCCCTCCACTTT
CASSLEGAGVSSPLHF
>many|.|TRBJ1-6|TRBV3-1
TGTGCCAGCAGCCAAGAAAATGGGAATTCACCCCTCCACTTT
CASSQENGNSPLHF
>large|TRBD2|TRBJ2-1|TRBV5-1
TGCGCCAGCAGCTTGGCGCGGGGGGGGAACAATGAGCAGTTCTTC
CASSLARGGNNEQFF
>medium-sized|TRBD2|TRBJ2-7|TRBV10-3
TGTGCCATCAGTGGGACTAGCGGTCTAGACTACGAGCAGTACTTC
CAISGTSGLDYEQYF
>medium-sized|TRBD1|TRBJ2-5|TRBV7-9
TGTGCCAGCAGCAACTCCGACAGGGGGCAAGAGACCCAGTACTTC
CASSNSDRGQETQYF
>large|.|TRBJ1-2|TRBV20-1
TGCAGTGCCGTAGGGACCAGCGGAGGCTACACCTTC
CSAVGTSGGYTF
>medium-sized|.|TRBJ2-7|TRBV6-1
TGTGCCAGCAGTACCAGGTCCCCCTACGAGCAGTACTTC
CASSTRSPYEQYF
>many|TRBD2|TRBJ2-1|TRBV6-5
TGTGCCAGCAGAACCCTAGCGGGGACTGGGGATGAGCAGTTCTTC
CASRTLAGTGDEQFF
>medium-sized|.|TRBJ1-5|TRBV2
TGTGCCAGCGTAGGGGAAGGAGGCAATCAGCCCCAGCATTTT
CASVGEGGNQPQHF
>medium-sized|.|TRBJ2-2|TRBV3-1
TGTGCCAGCAGCCAAGGGGGGTTGGACACCGGGGAGCTGTTTTTT
CASSQGGLDTGELFF
>many|.|TRBJ1-4|TRBV5-1
TGCGCCAGCAGCTTAGGCGGGACCTCGAGACGGGAAAAACTGTTTTTT
CASSLGGTSRREKLFF
>medium-sized|.|TRBJ1-1|TRBV7-8
TGTGCCAGCAGCGCTGCTGAGGGGTACACTGAAGCTTTCTTT
CASSAAEGYTEAFF
>many|.|TRBJ1-1|TRBV5-1
TGCGCCAGCAGCTTGGAAGTAGTGGCTGAAGCTTTCTTT
CASSLEVVAEAFF
>few|.|TRBJ1-6|TRBV18
TGTGCCAGCTCACCCGGAGATAATTCACCCCTCCACTTT
CASSPGDNSPLHF